The source of this TCR beta chain is a study of metastatic and nonmetastatic thyroid tumors. Background on the study: It was across blood and tumor or nodule tissue from malignant and benign thyroid patients that repertoires were compared. General observations from the study: The reported finding was significantly higher TCR beta diversity in malignant thyroid tumors relative to benign nodules, in blood and tumor.

From germline, CDR1 is KGHSH and CDR2 LQKENI. The CDR3 runs to 15 residues. V lost 3 bases, J lost 4 bases, and 8 bases stayed unmatched. This clone was counted many times. Its specificity is unknown. Authors' methods: Differences in CDR3 between clinicopathological groups were drawn on to build a classifier intended to discriminate distant-metastatic papillary thyroid cancer patients. TCRdb re-called clones from the PCR reads using MiXCR. The V and J calls shown here were made by TCRdb, not taken from the authors' results. Here the sample spans about 7,300 clones, around 19% being singletons. Thyroid surgery took place with no prior treatment in any patient.

The chain combines TRBV18 with TRBJ1-1, with 7 bases fitting TRBD1. This TCR was sampled from a female donor with papillary thyroid cancer or a benign thyroid nodule (not recorded which). Some clones in this sample may be carry-over from other donors' samples. The sample comprised adjacent normal tissue. DNA for the CDR3: TGTGCCAGCTCACCCACCGACAGGGCCGGCACTGAAGCTTTCTTT. Residues: CASSPTDRAGTEAFF.